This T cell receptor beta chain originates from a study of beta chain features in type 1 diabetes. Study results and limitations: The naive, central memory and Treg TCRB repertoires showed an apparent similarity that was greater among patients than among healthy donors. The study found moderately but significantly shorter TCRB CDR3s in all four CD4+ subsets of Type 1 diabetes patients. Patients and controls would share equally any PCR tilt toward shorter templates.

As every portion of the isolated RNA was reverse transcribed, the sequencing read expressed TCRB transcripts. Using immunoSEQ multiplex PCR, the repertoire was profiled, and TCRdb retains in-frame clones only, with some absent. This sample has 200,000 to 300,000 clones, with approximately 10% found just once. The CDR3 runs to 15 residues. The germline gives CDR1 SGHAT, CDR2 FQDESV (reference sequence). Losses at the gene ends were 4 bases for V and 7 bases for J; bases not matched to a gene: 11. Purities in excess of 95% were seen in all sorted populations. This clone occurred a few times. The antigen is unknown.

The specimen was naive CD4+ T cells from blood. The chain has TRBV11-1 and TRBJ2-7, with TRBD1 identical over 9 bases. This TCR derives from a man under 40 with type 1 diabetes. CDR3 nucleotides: TGTGCCAGCAGCTCGCCGGGACAGGGAGTGGGGGAGCAGTACTTC. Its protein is CASSSPGQGVGEQYF.